The following is a TCR beta chain sequence with its context. Its antigen remains unidentified. CDR1 and CDR2 from the germline V gene are SQVTM and ANQGSEA. Trimming took off 5 bases at V and 5 bases at J, with 12 bases between the two ends. The CDR3 extends over 12 amino acids. This entry belongs to a study of cytomegalovirus exposure and HLA in healthy donors. Study-level points and caveats: CMV antigen specificity of a few CMV-associated chains was confirmed in vitro. The study found most TCR sequences rare, yet found some public TCRs in many donors.

Researchers ran the PCR with 60 Vbeta and 13 Jbeta primers. Only in-frame clones appear in the TCRdb table, and some are missing; sequencing was by immunoSEQ multiplex PCR. The table has 100,000 to 130,000 clones, about 72% seen once; the top ten hold roughly 2.3%. The sample consisted of PBMCs. The chain combines TRBV29-1 with TRBJ2-5; D is unclear. The TCR originated in a young man in good health and CMV-seronegative. CDR3: CSVTESSETQYF. The CDR3 DNA sequence: TGCAGCGTTACTGAGTCGTCGGAGACCCAGTACTTC.